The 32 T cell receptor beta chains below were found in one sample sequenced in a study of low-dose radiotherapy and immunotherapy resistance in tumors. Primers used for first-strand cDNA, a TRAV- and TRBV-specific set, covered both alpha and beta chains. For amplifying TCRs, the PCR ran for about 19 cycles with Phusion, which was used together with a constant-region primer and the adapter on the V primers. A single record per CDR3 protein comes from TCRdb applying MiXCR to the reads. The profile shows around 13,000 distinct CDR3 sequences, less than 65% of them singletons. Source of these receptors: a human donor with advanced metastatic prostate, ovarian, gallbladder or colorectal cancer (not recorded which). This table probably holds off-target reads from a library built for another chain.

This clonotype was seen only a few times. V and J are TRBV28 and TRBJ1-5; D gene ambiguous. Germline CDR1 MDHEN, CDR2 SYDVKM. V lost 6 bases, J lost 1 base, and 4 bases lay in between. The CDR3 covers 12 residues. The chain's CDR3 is CASRDSNQPQHF. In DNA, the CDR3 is TGTGCCAGCAGAGACAGCAATCAGCCCCAGCATTTT.

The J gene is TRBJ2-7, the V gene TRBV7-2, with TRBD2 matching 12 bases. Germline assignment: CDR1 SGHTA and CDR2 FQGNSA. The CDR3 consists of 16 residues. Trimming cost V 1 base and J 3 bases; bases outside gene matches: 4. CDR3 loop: CASSLEASGRGYEQYF. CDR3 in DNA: TGTGCCAGCAGCTTAGAGGCTAGCGGGAGGGGCTACGAGCAGTACTTC. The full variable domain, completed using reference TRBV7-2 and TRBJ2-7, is GAGVSQSPSNKVTEKGKDVELRCDPISGHTALYWYRQSLGQGLEFLIYFQGNSAPDKSGLPSDRFSAERTGGSVSTLTIQRTQQEDSAVYLCASSLEASGRGYEQYFGPGTRLTVT.

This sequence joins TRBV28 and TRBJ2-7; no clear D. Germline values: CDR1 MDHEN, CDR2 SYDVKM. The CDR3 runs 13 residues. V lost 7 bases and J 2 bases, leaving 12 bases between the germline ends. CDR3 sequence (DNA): TGTGCCAGCATTGGGGAACCTCCCTACGAGCAGTACTTC. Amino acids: CASIGEPPYEQYF.

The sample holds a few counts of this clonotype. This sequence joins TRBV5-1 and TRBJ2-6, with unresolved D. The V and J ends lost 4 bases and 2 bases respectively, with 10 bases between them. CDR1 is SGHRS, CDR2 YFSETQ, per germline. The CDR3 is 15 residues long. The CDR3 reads CASSPVEAGANVLTF. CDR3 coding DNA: TGCGCCAGCAGCCCAGTAGAGGCTGGGGCCAACGTCCTGACTTTC.

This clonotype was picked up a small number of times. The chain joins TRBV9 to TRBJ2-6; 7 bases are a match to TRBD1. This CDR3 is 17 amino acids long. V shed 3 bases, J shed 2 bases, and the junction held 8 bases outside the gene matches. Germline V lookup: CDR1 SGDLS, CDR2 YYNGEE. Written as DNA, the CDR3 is TGTGCCAGCAGCGCCCGACCCCAGGGGGCTGGGGCCAACGTCCTGACTTTC. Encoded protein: CASSARPQGAGANVLTF.

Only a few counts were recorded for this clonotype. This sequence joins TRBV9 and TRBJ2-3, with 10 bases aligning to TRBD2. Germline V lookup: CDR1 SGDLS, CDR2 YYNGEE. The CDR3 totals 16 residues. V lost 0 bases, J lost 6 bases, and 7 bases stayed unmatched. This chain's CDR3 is CASSVGWLAGDDTQYF. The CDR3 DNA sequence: TGTGCCAGCAGCGTAGGGTGGCTAGCGGGAGACGATACGCAGTATTTT.

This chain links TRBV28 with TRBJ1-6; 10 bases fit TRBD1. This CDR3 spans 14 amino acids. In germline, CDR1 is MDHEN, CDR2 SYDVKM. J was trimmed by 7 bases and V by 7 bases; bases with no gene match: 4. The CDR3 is CASKSGQGNSPLHF. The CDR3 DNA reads TGTGCCAGCAAGTCGGGACAGGGGAATTCACCCCTCCACTTT.

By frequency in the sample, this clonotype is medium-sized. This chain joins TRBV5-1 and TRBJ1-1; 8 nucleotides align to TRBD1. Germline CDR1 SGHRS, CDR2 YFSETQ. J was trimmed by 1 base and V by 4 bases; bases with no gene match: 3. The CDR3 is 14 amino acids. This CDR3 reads CASSIDRGNTEAFF. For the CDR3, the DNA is TGCGCCAGCAGCATAGACAGGGGGAACACTGAAGCTTTCTTT.

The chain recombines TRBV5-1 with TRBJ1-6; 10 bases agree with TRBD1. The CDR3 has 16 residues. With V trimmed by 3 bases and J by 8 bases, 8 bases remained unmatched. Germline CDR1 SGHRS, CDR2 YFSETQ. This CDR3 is CASSWADRGNHSPLHF. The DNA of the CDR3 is TGCGCCAGCAGCTGGGCGGACAGGGGGAACCATTCACCCCTCCACTTT. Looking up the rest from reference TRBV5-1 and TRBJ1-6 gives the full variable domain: KAGVTQTPRYLIKTRGQQVTLSCSPISGHRSVSWYQQTPGQGLQFLFEYFSETQRNKGNFPGRFSGRQFSNSRSEMNVSTLELGDSALYLCASSWADRGNHSPLHFGNGTRLTVT.

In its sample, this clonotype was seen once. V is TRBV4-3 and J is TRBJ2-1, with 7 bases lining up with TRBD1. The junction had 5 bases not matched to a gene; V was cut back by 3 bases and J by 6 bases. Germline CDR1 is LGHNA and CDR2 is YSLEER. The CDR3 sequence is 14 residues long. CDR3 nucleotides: TGCGCCAGCAGCCACGGACAGGCGGGCAATGAGCAGTTCTTC. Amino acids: CASSHGQAGNEQFF.

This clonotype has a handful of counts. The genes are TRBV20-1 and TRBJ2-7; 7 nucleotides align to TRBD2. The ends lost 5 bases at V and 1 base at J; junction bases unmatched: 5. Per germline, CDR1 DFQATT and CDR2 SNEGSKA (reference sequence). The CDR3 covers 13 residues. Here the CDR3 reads CSAERAGSYEQYF. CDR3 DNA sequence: TGCAGTGCTGAACGAGCGGGGTCCTACGAGCAGTACTTC.

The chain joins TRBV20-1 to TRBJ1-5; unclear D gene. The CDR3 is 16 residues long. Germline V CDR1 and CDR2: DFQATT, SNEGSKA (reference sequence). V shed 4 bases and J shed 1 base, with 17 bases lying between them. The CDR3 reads CSAMVEGRSSNQPQHF. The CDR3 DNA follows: TGCAGTGCTATGGTCGAGGGTCGAAGCAGCAATCAGCCCCAGCATTTT.

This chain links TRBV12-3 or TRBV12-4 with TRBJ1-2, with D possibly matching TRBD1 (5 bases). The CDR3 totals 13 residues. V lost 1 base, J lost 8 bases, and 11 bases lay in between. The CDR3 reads CASSLEGTLGYTF. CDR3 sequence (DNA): TGTGCCAGCAGTTTAGAGGGGACCTTGGGCTACACCTTC.

CDR3: CASSLLTSGADNEQFF. The CDR3 coding sequence is TGTGCCAGCAGTTTATTGACCAGCGGGGCAGACAATGAGCAGTTCTTC. The V and J genes are TRBV28 and TRBJ2-1; 7 nucleotides agree with TRBD2. This CDR3 has 16 amino acids. The germline gives CDR1 MDHEN, CDR2 SYDVKM. J lost 5 bases, V lost 1 base, and 8 bases had no gene match.

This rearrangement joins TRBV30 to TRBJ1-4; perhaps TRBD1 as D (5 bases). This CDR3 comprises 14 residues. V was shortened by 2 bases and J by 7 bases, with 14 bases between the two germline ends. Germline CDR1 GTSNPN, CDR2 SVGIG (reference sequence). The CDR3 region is CAWSMGVQGEKLFF. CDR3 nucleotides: TGTGCCTGGAGTATGGGAGTTCAGGGTGAAAAACTGTTTTTT.

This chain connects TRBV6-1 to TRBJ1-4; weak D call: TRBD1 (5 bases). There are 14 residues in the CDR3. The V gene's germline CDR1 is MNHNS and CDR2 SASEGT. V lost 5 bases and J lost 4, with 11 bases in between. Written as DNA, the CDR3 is TGTGCCAGCAGTTTGACAGACCGTAATGAAAAACTGTTTTTT. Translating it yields CASSLTDRNEKLFF.

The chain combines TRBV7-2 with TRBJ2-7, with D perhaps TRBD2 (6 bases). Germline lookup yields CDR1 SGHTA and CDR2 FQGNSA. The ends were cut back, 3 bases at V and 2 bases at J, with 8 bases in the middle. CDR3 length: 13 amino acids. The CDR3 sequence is CASSFPGAYEQYF. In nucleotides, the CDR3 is TGTGCCAGCAGCTTCCCGGGGGCCTACGAGCAGTACTTC.

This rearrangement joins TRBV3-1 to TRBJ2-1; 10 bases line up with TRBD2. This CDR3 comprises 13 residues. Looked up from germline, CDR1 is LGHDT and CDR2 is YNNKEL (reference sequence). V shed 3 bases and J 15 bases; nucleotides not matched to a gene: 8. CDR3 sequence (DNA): TGTGCCAGCAGCCAGGACCTAGCGGGGGTTCGGTTCTTC. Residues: CASSQDLAGVRFF.

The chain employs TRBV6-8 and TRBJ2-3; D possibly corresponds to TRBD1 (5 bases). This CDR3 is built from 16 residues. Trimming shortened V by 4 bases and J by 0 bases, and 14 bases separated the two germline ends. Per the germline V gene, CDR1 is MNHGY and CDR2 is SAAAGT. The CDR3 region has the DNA TGTGCCAGCAGTTTTGGGGCGGACGGGAGCACAGATACGCAGTATTTT. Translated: CASSFGADGSTDTQYF.

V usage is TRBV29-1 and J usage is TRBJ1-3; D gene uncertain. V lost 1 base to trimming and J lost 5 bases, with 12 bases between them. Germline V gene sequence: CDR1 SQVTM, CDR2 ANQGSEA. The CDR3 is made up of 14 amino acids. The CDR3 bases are TGCAGCGTTGAAGGCGGGAGTGGACGAAACACCATATATTTT. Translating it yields CSVEGGSGRNTIYF.

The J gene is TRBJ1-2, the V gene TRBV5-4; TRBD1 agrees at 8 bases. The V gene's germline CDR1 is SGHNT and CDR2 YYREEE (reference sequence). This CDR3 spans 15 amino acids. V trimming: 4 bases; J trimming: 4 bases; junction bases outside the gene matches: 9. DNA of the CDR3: TGTGCCAGCAGCCTACCGGGACAGGATCTCTATGGCTACACCTTC. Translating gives CASSLPGQDLYGYTF.

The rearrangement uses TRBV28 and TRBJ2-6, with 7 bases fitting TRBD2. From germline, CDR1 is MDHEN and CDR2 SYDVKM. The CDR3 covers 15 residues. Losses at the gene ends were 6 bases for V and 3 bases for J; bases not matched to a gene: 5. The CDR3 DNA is TGTGCCAGCAGGACCCCGGGAGGTGGGGCCAACGTCCTGACTTTC. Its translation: CASRTPGGGANVLTF. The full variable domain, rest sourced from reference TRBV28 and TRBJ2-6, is DVKVTQSSRYLVKRTGEKVFLECVQDMDHENMFWYRQDPGLGLRLIYFSYDVKMKEKGDIPEGYSVSREKKERFSLILESASTNQTSMYLCASRTPGGGANVLTFGAGSRLTVL.

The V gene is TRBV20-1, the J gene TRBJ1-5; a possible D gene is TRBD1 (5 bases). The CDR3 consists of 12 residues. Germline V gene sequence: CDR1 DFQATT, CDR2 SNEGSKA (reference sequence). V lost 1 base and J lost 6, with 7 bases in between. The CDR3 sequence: CSARGGRQPQHF. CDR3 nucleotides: TGCAGTGCTAGAGGGGGCCGTCAGCCCCAGCATTTT.

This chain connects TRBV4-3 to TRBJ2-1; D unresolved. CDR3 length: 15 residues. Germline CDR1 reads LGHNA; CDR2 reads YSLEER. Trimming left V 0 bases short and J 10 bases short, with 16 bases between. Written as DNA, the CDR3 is TGCGCCAGCAGCCAAGATTTAAGATTCGGCAGCGAGCAGTTCTTC. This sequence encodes CASSQDLRFGSEQFF.

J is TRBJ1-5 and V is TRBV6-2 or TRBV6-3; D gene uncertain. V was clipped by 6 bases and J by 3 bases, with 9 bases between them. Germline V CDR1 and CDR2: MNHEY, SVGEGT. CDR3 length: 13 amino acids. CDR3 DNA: TGTGCCAGCAGGATGACACCCAATCAGCCCCAGCATTTT. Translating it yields CASRMTPNQPQHF.

For the CDR3, the DNA is TGTGCCAGCAGCTTAGCTCCCGGACAGGAACATAACTATCAGCCCCAGCATTTT. This gives the protein CASSLAPGQEHNYQPQHF. The chain recombines TRBV7-9 with TRBJ1-5; 7 nucleotides line up with TRBD1. Germline assignment: CDR1 SEHNR and CDR2 FQNEAQ (reference sequence). Trimming at V came to 0 bases and at J to 5 bases, leaving 13 bases not matched to a gene. The length of the CDR3 is 18 residues. Together with reference TRBV7-9 and TRBJ1-5, the CDR3 gives the full variable domain: DTGVSQNPRHKITKRGQNVTFRCDPISEHNRLYWYRQTLGQGPEFLTYFQNEAQLEKSRLLSDRFSAERPKGSFSTLEIQRTEQGDSAMYLCASSLAPGQEHNYQPQHFGDGTRLSIL.

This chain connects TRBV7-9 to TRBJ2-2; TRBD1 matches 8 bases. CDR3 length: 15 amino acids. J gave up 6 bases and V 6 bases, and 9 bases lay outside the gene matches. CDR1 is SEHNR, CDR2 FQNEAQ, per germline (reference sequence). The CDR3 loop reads CASRGGTGLAGELFF. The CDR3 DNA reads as TGTGCCAGCAGGGGTGGGACAGGCCTCGCCGGGGAGCTGTTTTTT.

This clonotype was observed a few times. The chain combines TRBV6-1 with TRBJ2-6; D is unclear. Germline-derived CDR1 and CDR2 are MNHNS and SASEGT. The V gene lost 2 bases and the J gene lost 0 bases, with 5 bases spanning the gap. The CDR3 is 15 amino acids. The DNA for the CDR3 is TGTGCCAGCAGTGAAAGGCCCTCTGGGGCCAACGTCCTGACTTTC. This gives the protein CASSERPSGANVLTF.

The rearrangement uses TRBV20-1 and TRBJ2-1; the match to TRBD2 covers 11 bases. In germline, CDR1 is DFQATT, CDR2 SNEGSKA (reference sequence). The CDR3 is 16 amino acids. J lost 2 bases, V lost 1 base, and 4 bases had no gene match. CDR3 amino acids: CSARGEGLAAYNEQFF. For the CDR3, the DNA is TGCAGTGCTAGAGGGGAGGGACTAGCGGCCTACAATGAGCAGTTCTTC.

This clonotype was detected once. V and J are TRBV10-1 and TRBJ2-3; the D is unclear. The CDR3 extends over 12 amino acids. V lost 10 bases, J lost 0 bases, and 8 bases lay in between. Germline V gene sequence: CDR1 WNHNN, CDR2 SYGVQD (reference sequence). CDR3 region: CATSQSTDTQYF. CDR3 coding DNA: TGCGCCACCTCTCAGAGCACAGATACGCAGTATTTT.

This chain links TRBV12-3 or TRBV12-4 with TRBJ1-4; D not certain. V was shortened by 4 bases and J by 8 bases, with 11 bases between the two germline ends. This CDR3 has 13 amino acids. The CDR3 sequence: CASSSIPREKLFF. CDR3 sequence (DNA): TGTGCCAGCAGTTCCATACCTAGGGAAAAACTGTTTTTT.

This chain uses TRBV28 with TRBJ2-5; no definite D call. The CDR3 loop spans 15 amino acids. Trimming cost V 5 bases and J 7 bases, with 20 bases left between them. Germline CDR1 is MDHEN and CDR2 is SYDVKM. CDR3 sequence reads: CASSGDFSRVSTQYF. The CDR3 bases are TGTGCCAGCAGTGGAGACTTCAGCCGAGTGTCGACCCAGTACTTC.